The clone carrying this T cell receptor (beta chain) was seen at least ten times. The record originates from a study of molecular identifiers for immune sequencing clone quantification. When naive CD8 T cells were sorted, they were gated as CD8+CD4-CCR7+CD45RA+. Previously described methods with listed TCR primers produced the bulk TCR libraries. TCRdb re-derived calls from the PCR reads in MiXCR, one entry per CDR3 protein. Of about 320,000 distinct CDR3 sequences in the sample, over 20% were seen once. V lost 4 bases and J lost 5, with 16 bases in between. Germline loops: CDR1 SGHDT, CDR2 YYEEEE. The CDR3 consists of 14 residues.

The TCR comes from a human donor in good health. Some libraries in this study had Jurkat cell RNA spiked in. Sequencing was performed on naive CD8+ T cells from blood, with Jurkat cell RNA spiked in. This sample's subset: FACS-sorted CD8+CD4-CCR7+CD45RA+ naive T cells. The chain employs TRBV5-6 and TRBJ2-7; unclear D gene. The CDR3 is CASSLGQILNEQYF. The CDR3 DNA reads as TGTGCCAGCAGCCTAGGTCAGATCCTCAACGAGCAGTACTTC.